This record covers a single TCR beta chain. The clone's antigen remains unknown. No per-base quality is available; no much larger clone lies one base away. The CDR3 contains 13 residues, cysteine and phenylalanine counted. Only CDR3 DNA remains: 39 bases, in frame from the first base. CDR1 and CDR2, looked up from the germline V gene (reference sequence), are DFQATT and SNEGSKA. The trim is 2 bases for V and 0 bases for J, with a gap of 5 bases between the germline ends. Reads for this sample came from an Illumina HiSeq 1500. The public reads were run again by TCRdb, first through fastp at Q25 and then through MiXCR, and only productive beta chains were kept. When rows share a CDR3 protein, they turn into one entry using the most common DNA and genes. The sample data list around 240,000 distinct CDR3 sequences, and 22% of these were observed just once. Of the sample, over 15% is held by the ten largest clones.

These data are taken from a study of T cell repertoires in cytomegalovirus infection (dated by TCRdb to between 2019 and 2020). At the level of the whole study: Donor HLA type was relevant to the analysis, because carriage of CMV infection together with the matching HLA type was indicated by public TCR beta signatures. Broad study findings and their caveats: Cumulative frequency of public TCR beta family members discriminated carriers of CMV infection plus the relevant HLA type in this cohort and an independent approximately 340-donor cohort. The ex vivo response was dominated by HLA-C-restricted CMV-specific TCR beta clonotypes, which also provided the single most frequent clonotype in two of eight donors.

The rearranged chain carries TRBV20-1 and TRBJ2-1, with no reliable assignment of the D segment. The clonotype comes from a human donor in good health (CMV status not recorded). Some clones in this sample may be carry-over from other donors' samples. The sequenced sample was CD8+ T cells from PBMCs. The bases are TGCAGTGCTAGAACGGTCTCCTACAATGAGCAGTTCTTC. This codes for CSARTVSYNEQFF.